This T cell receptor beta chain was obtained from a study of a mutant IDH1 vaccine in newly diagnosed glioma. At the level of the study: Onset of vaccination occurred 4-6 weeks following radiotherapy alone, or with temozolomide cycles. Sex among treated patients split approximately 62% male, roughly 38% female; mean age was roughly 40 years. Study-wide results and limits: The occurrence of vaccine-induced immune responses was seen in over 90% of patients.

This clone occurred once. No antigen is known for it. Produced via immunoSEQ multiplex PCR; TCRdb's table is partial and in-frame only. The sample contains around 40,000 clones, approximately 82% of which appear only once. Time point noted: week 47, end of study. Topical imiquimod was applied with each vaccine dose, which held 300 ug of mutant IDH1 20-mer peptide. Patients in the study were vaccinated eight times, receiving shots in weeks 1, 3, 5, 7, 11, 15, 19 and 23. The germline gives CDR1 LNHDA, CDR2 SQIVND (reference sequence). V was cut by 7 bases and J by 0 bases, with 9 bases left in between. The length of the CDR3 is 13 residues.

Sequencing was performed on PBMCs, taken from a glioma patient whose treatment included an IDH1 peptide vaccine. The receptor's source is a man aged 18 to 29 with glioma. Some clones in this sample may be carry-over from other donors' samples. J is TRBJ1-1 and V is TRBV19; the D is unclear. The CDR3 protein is CASTMYLNTEAFF. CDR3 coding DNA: TGTGCCAGTACTATGTATTTGAACACTGAAGCTTTCTTT.